These 10 T cell receptor beta chains originate from one sample sequenced in a study of identical twins (dated by TCRdb to about 2016). The library was made by 5' RACE. Sequenced using an Illumina HiSeq 2000. The public reads were reanalyzed by TCRdb: fastp trimming at Q25, MiXCR alignment, in-frame beta chains only. CDR3 protein duplicates are merged, each entry listing the most common genes and DNA. Within this sample are a few hundred thousand distinct CDR3 sequences, with nearly 10% of them counted one time only. 2.5% to 3% of the sample rests with the top ten. These records were also assigned to another study, of yellow fever vaccine responses in identical twins.

Material for sequencing was PBMCs. These receptors were taken from a woman younger than 30 in good health.

Ten or more counts support this clonotype. The J gene is TRBJ2-1, the V gene TRBV25-1; the match to TRBD2 covers 7 bases. This CDR3 is 14 amino acids long. The germline gives CDR1 MGHDK, CDR2 SYGVNS. V dropped 1 base and J dropped 5; count of bases not matched to a gene: 2. In DNA, the CDR3 is TGTGCCAGCAGTGAATTCGGGGGGAACAATGAGCAGTTCTTC. Translation: CASSEFGGNNEQFF.

This chain links TRBV12-3 or TRBV12-4 with TRBJ1-2, with a tentative D call TRBD1 (6 bases). The CDR3 consists of 13 residues. Trimming stripped 3 bases from V and 5 bases from J, with 10 bases between. CDR3 sequence reads: CASSFDRRYGYTF. Here the CDR3 DNA reads TGTGCCAGCAGTTTCGACAGGAGATATGGCTACACCTTC.

This clonotype was recorded at least ten times. This chain uses TRBV27 with TRBJ2-7; no clear D gene. The germline V gene encodes CDR1 MNHEY and CDR2 SMNVEV (reference sequence). The CDR3 covers 12 residues. Trimming removed 6 bases from V and 3 bases from J, with 9 bases in between. CDR3 amino acids: CASRTLGYEQYF. The DNA for the CDR3 is TGTGCCAGCAGAACCCTCGGCTACGAGCAGTACTTC.

This clonotype was observed a handful of times. The chain links TRBV7-9 to TRBJ2-7; the D gene is possibly TRBD2 (6 bases). Per the germline V gene, CDR1 is SEHNR and CDR2 is FQNEAQ (reference sequence). This CDR3 spans 14 amino acids. V lost 4 bases to trimming and J lost 4 bases, with 14 bases between them. The CDR3 reads CASSSVGRGYEQYF. CDR3 DNA: TGTGCCAGCAGCTCGGTAGGCCGGGGGTACGAGCAGTACTTC.

The chain recombines TRBV29-1 with TRBJ1-1; no clear D. This CDR3 is built from 13 residues. V lost 4 bases to trimming and J lost 4 bases, with 13 bases between them. The V gene's germline CDR1 is SQVTM and CDR2 ANQGSEA. CDR3 residues: CSVVLSRATEAFF. The CDR3 DNA reads TGCAGCGTTGTTCTCTCCCGTGCCACTGAAGCTTTCTTT.

This clonotype was observed a few times. The chain carries TRBV7-9 and TRBJ2-4; D call uncertain. V was trimmed by 10 bases and J by 2 bases, leaving 12 bases between them. The CDR3 extends over 13 amino acids. CDR1 is SEHNR, CDR2 FQNEAQ, per germline (reference sequence). CDR3 in DNA: TGTGCCATCGTAACGTGGCCCAAAAACATTCAGTACTTC. Translating gives CAIVTWPKNIQYF.

The CDR3 bases are TGTGCCAGCAGCTTAAATGCCGGCGGGGGCTCCTACAATGAGCAGTTCTTC. As protein: CASSLNAGGGSYNEQFF. This chain uses TRBV7-3 with TRBJ2-1, with 7 bases aligning to TRBD2. The CDR3 totals 17 residues. The germline gives CDR1 SGHTA, CDR2 FQGTGA. V lost 1 base, J lost 0 bases, and 6 bases stayed unmatched.

The genes are TRBV5-4 and TRBJ2-7; a possible D gene is TRBD2 (5 bases). The CDR3 covers 16 residues. Trimming stripped 4 bases from V and 2 bases from J, with 19 bases between. Germline CDR1 reads SGHNT; CDR2 reads YYREEE (reference sequence). The CDR3 sequence: CASSQPSADGAYEQYF. CDR3 sequence (DNA): TGTGCCAGCAGCCAGCCATCAGCGGATGGCGCCTACGAGCAGTACTTC.

This chain joins TRBV7-9 and TRBJ2-3; D might be TRBD2 (6 bases). V lost 5 bases to trimming and J lost 2 bases, with 14 bases between them. Germline values: CDR1 SEHNR, CDR2 FQNEAQ (reference sequence). The CDR3 has 15 amino acids. Here the CDR3 reads CASSPLARSTDTQYF. In DNA form, the CDR3 reads TGTGCCAGCAGCCCCCTAGCGAGGTCCACAGATACGCAGTATTTT.

This clonotype has ten or more counts. This chain connects TRBV10-3 to TRBJ2-3; 11 bases fit TRBD2. Germline V CDR1 and CDR2: ENHRY, SYGVKD. CDR3 length equals 14 residues. The junction had 8 bases not matched to a gene; V was cut back by 10 bases and J by 5 bases. CDR3 nucleotides: TGTGCCAGTATAGCGGGGGGGCAGGGAGATACGCAGTATTTT. This translates into CASIAGGQGDTQYF.